One TCR beta chain is described in this entry. At the DNA level, this CDR3 is encoded by other sequences in the same sample as well. The repertoire was sequenced with immunoSEQ multiplex PCR; TCRdb's copy has only in-frame clones and lacks some. Of more than 65,000 clones in the sample, just under 95% are singletons; the top ten hold 0.4% to 0.5%. These data belong to a study of technical replicates of blood from a few donors. The CDR3 runs 14 residues. Germline V CDR1 and CDR2: SGHNT, YENEEA. Deletions cut 1 base from V and 0 bases from J, with 7 bases between. The sequenced sample was T cells isolated from PBMCs. The rearrangement joins TRBV11-3 to TRBJ2-7, with D perhaps matching TRBD2 (5 bases). The source is a human donor in good health. CDR3 sequence (DNA): TGTGCCAGCAGCTTAGGAGGGAGCTCCTACGAGCAGTACTTC. Translating gives CASSLGGSSYEQYF.